These 27 T cell receptor beta chains were all obtained from the same sample, sequenced in a study of blood T cell repertoires in COVID-19 (dated by TCRdb to about 2020). Receptor amplification or capture employed the immunoSEQ multiplex PCR assay. This is the immuneACCESS table as TCRdb keeps it, with only in-frame sequences that have V and J called. A part of the clones is gone; compared with another copy, unresolved V genes explain less than half, and the rest is unexplained. The table for this sample lists about 140,000 clones; roughly four fifths of them were counted only once. The ten largest clones add up to over 7% of the sample. Material for sequencing was peripheral blood. These receptors all come from a human donor in a cohort sampled during active COVID-19.

CDR3 loop: CASSSRQGTRNEQFF. The CDR3 coding sequence is TGTGCCAGCAGTTCCAGACAGGGTACGAGGAATGAGCAGTTCTTC. This rearrangement joins TRBV11-2 to TRBJ2-1; 7 bases match TRBD1. V lost 6 bases to trimming and J lost 7 bases; unmatched junction nucleotides: 12. The CDR3 length is 15 residues. Germline CDR1 and CDR2: SGHAT and FQNNGV.

The chain is built from TRBV12-3 or TRBV12-4 and TRBJ1-1; 7 bases agree with TRBD1. There are 13 residues in the CDR3. Losses at the gene ends were 6 bases for V and 6 bases for J; bases not matched to a gene: 7. The CDR3 spells CASRVGGFPEAFF. The CDR3 DNA reads TGTGCCAGCAGAGTAGGGGGCTTTCCTGAAGCTTTCTTT.

The chain is built from TRBV2 and TRBJ1-3; the D gene is possibly TRBD1 (6 bases). CDR3 size: 15 residues. Per germline, CDR1 SNHLY and CDR2 FYNNEI. Deletions cut 3 bases from V and 0 bases from J, with 9 bases between. The CDR3 DNA follows: TGTGCCAGCAGTGAGGGGACACACTCTGGAAACACCATATATTTT. It encodes CASSEGTHSGNTIYF.

The chain employs TRBV7-9 and TRBJ2-7; 8 bases line up with TRBD2. This CDR3 region has 16 residues. V shed 5 bases and J 2 bases; nucleotides not matched to a gene: 11. From germline, CDR1 is SEHNR and CDR2 FQNEAQ (reference sequence). The CDR3 bases are TGTGCCAGCAGCCACCCCGGGAGGGGGGGGGCCTACGAGCAGTACTTC. Protein product: CASSHPGRGGAYEQYF. Drawing the rest from reference TRBV7-9 and TRBJ2-7, the complete variable domain is DTGVSQNPRHKITKRGQNVTFRCDPISEHNRLYWYRQTLGQGPEFLTYFQNEAQLEKSRLLSDRFSAERPKGSFSTLEIQRTEQGDSAMYLCASSHPGRGGAYEQYFGPGTRLTVT.

The chain has TRBV11-1 and TRBJ2-7; 7 positions match TRBD2. The CDR3 runs to 12 residues. Trimming cost V 5 bases and J 4 bases; bases outside gene matches: 2. Per germline, CDR1 SGHAT and CDR2 FQDESV (reference sequence). The DNA for the CDR3 is TGTGCCAGCAGCCCCGGGAGGTACGAGCAGTACTTC. Residues: CASSPGRYEQYF.

CDR3 amino acids: CASSSIDSSGGEAFF. Written as DNA, the CDR3 is TGTGCCAGTAGTTCCATCGACTCCTCGGGCGGGGAAGCTTTCTTT. The genes are TRBV19 and TRBJ1-1, with D uncertain. There are 15 residues in the CDR3. V was cut by 5 bases and J by 8 bases, with 21 bases left in between. Per the germline V gene, CDR1 is LNHDA and CDR2 is SQIVND (reference sequence).

The chain has TRBV15 and TRBJ1-1; D is unresolved. V was clipped by 3 bases and J by 4 bases, with 15 bases between them. There are 15 residues in the CDR3. The germline gives CDR1 LNHNV, CDR2 YYDKDF (reference sequence). The CDR3 here is CATSSLGRLRTEAFF. The CDR3 DNA follows: TGTGCCACCAGCAGTCTGGGCCGCCTACGCACTGAAGCTTTCTTT. Using reference TRBV15 and TRBJ1-1 for the parts outside the CDR3, the full variable domain is DAMVIQNPRYQVTQFGKPVTLSCSQTLNHNVMYWYQQKSSQAPKLLFHYYDKDFNNEADTPDNFQSRRPNTSFCFLDIRSPGLGDTAMYLCATSSLGRLRTEAFFGQGTRLTVV.

CDR3 DNA sequence: TGCGCCAGCAGCCTCCCCGGGGGGGCCCCAGATACGCAGTATTTT. Translation: CASSLPGGAPDTQYF. The gene calls are TRBV5-1 and TRBJ2-3; 8 bases line up with TRBD2. This CDR3 contains 15 residues. Germline lookup yields CDR1 SGHRS and CDR2 YFSETQ. Trimming at V came to 4 bases and at J to 4 bases, leaving 8 bases not matched to a gene.

The rearrangement uses TRBV2 and TRBJ1-5, with D hard to call. Per the germline V gene, CDR1 is SNHLY and CDR2 is FYNNEI. With 0 bases removed from V and 1 base from J, the gap between germline ends came to 7 bases. This CDR3 region has 15 residues. CDR3 amino acids: CASSEARPSNQPQHF. The CDR3 DNA follows: TGTGCCAGCAGTGAAGCGCGGCCAAGCAATCAGCCCCAGCATTTT.

This clone came up once. The rearrangement uses TRBV6-5 and TRBJ2-7, with D possibly matching TRBD2 (6 bases). V was trimmed by 2 bases and J by 6 bases, leaving 11 bases between them. The CDR3 is made up of 13 amino acids. Germline CDR1 reads MNHEY; CDR2 reads SVGAGI. CDR3 sequence: CASSYGGGVEQYF. DNA for the CDR3: TGTGCCAGCAGTTACGGAGGAGGGGTCGAGCAGTACTTC.

The chain employs TRBV13 and TRBJ1-1, with D tentatively TRBD1 (6 bases). The CDR3 spans 12 residues. V lost 3 bases, J lost 11 bases, and 13 bases lay in between. Germline CDR1 is PRHDT and CDR2 is FYEKMQ (reference sequence). The CDR3, as DNA: TGTGCCAGCAGCTTGGGGGGGCTTACGGCTTTCTTT. As protein: CASSLGGLTAFF.

The chain has TRBV10-1 and TRBJ2-1; 16 positions agree with TRBD2. The CDR3 sequence is 17 residues long. The germline CDR1 and CDR2 sequences are WNHNN and SYGVQD (reference sequence). With 3 bases clipped from V and 7 bases from J, the junction kept 6 bases outside the gene matches. The CDR3 reads CASSDPGLAGGPNEQFF. The CDR3, as DNA: TGCGCCAGCAGTGACCCGGGACTAGCGGGGGGGCCGAATGAGCAGTTCTTC.

The rearrangement links TRBV6-5 to TRBJ2-4; D gene uncertain. This CDR3 region has 12 residues. Germline V gene sequence: CDR1 MNHEY, CDR2 SVGAGI. Trimming cost V 6 bases and J 6 bases, with 9 bases left between them. The CDR3: CASRGNGNIQYF. The CDR3 DNA is TGTGCCAGCAGGGGCAACGGAAACATTCAGTACTTC.

This clone appeared a single time. The chain couples TRBV5-1 to TRBJ2-7, with 13 nucleotides matching TRBD2. The CDR3 length is 16 residues. V shed 3 bases and J 3 bases; nucleotides not matched to a gene: 6. From germline, CDR1 is SGHRS and CDR2 YFSETQ. CDR3 protein: CASSSTRTSGGYEQYF. In DNA form, the CDR3 reads TGCGCCAGCAGCTCAACCAGGACTAGCGGGGGCTACGAGCAGTACTTC.

The CDR3: CASSTTSGAYNEQFF. The CDR3 coding sequence is TGTGCCAGCAGCACCACTAGCGGGGCGTACAATGAGCAGTTCTTC. This chain links TRBV11-3 with TRBJ2-1; 10 bases line up with TRBD2. The V segment lost 5 bases and the J segment 4 bases; nucleotides outside the gene matches: 5. CDR1 is SGHNT, CDR2 YENEEA, per germline. CDR3 length equals 15 residues.

The rearrangement joins TRBV7-2 to TRBJ2-7; perhaps TRBD2 as D (9 bases). Trimming took 6 bases from V and 0 from J, leaving 27 bases between them. Germline-derived CDR1 and CDR2 are SGHTA and FQGNSA. The CDR3 spans 19 residues. CDR3 loop: CASSRPGQASGASSYEQYF. CDR3 nucleotide sequence: TGTGCCAGCAGTCGACCGGGACAGGCTAGCGGGGCGAGCTCCTACGAGCAGTACTTC.

The genes are TRBV3-1 (or the pseudogene TRBV3-2) and TRBJ2-1; a weak D match, TRBD2 (7 bases). The CDR3 extends over 19 amino acids. The germline V gene encodes CDR1 LGHDT and CDR2 YNNKEL (reference sequence). Trimming cost V 0 bases and J 6 bases, with 24 bases left between them. In DNA, the CDR3 is TGTGCCAGCAGCCAAGAGACGGGGGGTGGGGACAAGCATTTCAATGAGCAGTTCTTC. Its translation: CASSQETGGGDKHFNEQFF.

The chain employs TRBV6-5 and TRBJ1-5; the D gene is possibly TRBD1 (5 bases). V gave up 5 bases and J gave up 4 bases, with 9 bases separating them. Germline values: CDR1 MNHEY, CDR2 SVGAGI. The CDR3 has 13 residues. Here the CDR3 DNA reads TGTGCCAGCAGTACCCCAGGGAATCAGCCCCAGCATTTT. It yields the protein CASSTPGNQPQHF.

The genes are TRBV2 and TRBJ1-5; TRBD1 might be the D (5 bases). Trimming shortened V by 4 bases and J by 5 bases, and 15 bases separated the two germline ends. The length of the CDR3 is 15 residues. Germline CDR1 SNHLY, CDR2 FYNNEI. CDR3 DNA: TGTGCCAGCAGTGTTGGAGGGGAGGGGTATCAGCCCCAGCATTTT. Translated, it gives CASSVGGEGYQPQHF.

The chain has TRBV12-3 or TRBV12-4 and TRBJ1-2, with D possibly TRBD1 on 5 matching bases. This CDR3 region has 13 residues. Trimming left V 0 bases short and J 6 bases short, with 8 bases between. CDR3 sequence: CASSLAATDGYTF. In DNA form, the CDR3 reads TGTGCCAGCAGTTTAGCAGCGACAGATGGCTACACCTTC.

This clone occurred a few times. This chain uses TRBV4-2 with TRBJ1-2; D call uncertain. Trimming cost V 1 base and J 4 bases, with 7 bases left between them. Germline V gene lookup returns CDR1 LGHNA and CDR2 YNFKEQ. The CDR3 covers 13 residues. This CDR3 reads CASSQANFYGYTF. The CDR3 DNA reads as TGTGCCAGCAGCCAAGCCAACTTCTATGGCTACACCTTC.

In its sample, this clone was seen a few times. The chain is built from TRBV7-2 and TRBJ1-4; D possibly corresponds to TRBD1 (5 bases). CDR1 is SGHTA and CDR2 is FQGNSA in the germline V gene. The CDR3 contains 15 residues. V was clipped by 4 bases and J by 0 bases, with 9 bases between them. CDR3 sequence reads: CASSYRGATNEKLFF. CDR3 coding DNA: TGTGCCAGCAGCTACCGGGGGGCAACTAATGAAAAACTGTTTTTT.

The chain links TRBV6-5 to TRBJ2-6; no firm D call. The ends were cut back, 5 bases at V and 0 bases at J, with 8 bases in the middle. CDR3 size: 15 residues. CDR1 MNHEY and CDR2 SVGAGI come from the germline V gene. The CDR3 sequence is CASSPGSSGANVLTF. The CDR3 DNA reads TGTGCCAGCAGTCCAGGTTCCTCTGGGGCCAACGTCCTGACTTTC.

The chain is built from TRBV15 and TRBJ1-1; D not resolved. Germline CDR1 LNHNV, CDR2 YYDKDF (reference sequence). The V gene lost 1 base and the J gene lost 6 bases, with 12 bases spanning the gap. The CDR3 covers 14 residues. In nucleotides, the CDR3 is TGTGCCACCAGCAGAGGTGGGGAGGCCGCTGAAGCTTTCTTT. Translation: CATSRGGEAAEAFF. Full variable domain (outside the CDR3, taken from reference TRBV15 and TRBJ1-1): DAMVIQNPRYQVTQFGKPVTLSCSQTLNHNVMYWYQQKSSQAPKLLFHYYDKDFNNEADTPDNFQSRRPNTSFCFLDIRSPGLGDTAMYLCATSRGGEAAEAFFGQGTRLTVV.

The V gene is TRBV9, the J gene TRBJ2-1; tentative D call: TRBD1 (6 bases). Trimming pared 0 bases from V and 9 bases from J, leaving 25 bases between. Germline V gene lookup returns CDR1 SGDLS and CDR2 YYNGEE. The CDR3 has 18 residues. CDR3 in amino acids: CASSVALGTGTLGGEQFF. CDR3 coding DNA: TGTGCCAGCAGCGTAGCTTTGGGAACAGGGACCCTTGGAGGTGAGCAGTTCTTC.

This clone was seen more than once but under ten times. The DNA of the CDR3 is TGTGCCAGCAGTTACTCCCCGATGGGGCAGCAATCAGCCCAGCATTTT. This sequence encodes CASSYSPMGQQSAQHF. V usage is TRBV6-5 and J usage is TRBJ1-5, with D possibly matching TRBD1 (5 bases). V was shortened by 0 bases and J by 11 bases, with 20 bases between the two germline ends. The V gene's germline CDR1 is MNHEY and CDR2 SVGAGI. This CDR3 has 16 residues.

The genes are TRBV14 and TRBJ2-7, with 9 bases that match TRBD1. Germline V gene sequence: CDR1 SGHDN, CDR2 FVKESK. The length of the CDR3 is 17 residues. The V gene end was trimmed by 1 base and the J gene end by 0 bases; junction bases not matched to a gene: 7. The CDR3, as DNA: TGTGCCAGCAGCCAAGGATGGGGACAGGGCCTCTCCTACGAGCAGTACTTC. It translates to CASSQGWGQGLSYEQYF.